This entry lists 28 T cell receptor beta chains sequenced from one sample in a study of human T cells and chemical hapten exposure (dated by TCRdb to the early 2020s). The time point label, as the study defines it: patch test 1, 2 weeks after DPC sensitization. The label giving this sample's treatment or condition can be read as: therapeutic diphenylcyclopropenone sensitization with weekly scalp DPC. Libraries were prepared through RACE. The sequencer was a NextSeq 500. TCRdb reran the public reads through fastp at Q25 and MiXCR, keeping productive beta chains. CDR3 protein duplicates are merged, each entry listing the most common genes and DNA. For this sample there are more than 65,000 distinct CDR3 sequences; about 7.5% appear just once. Of the sample, roughly 1.6% falls within the top ten clones. The material sequenced was whole blood, taken in connection with sensitization to the hapten diphenylcyclopropenone (DPC). The receptors come from a woman aged 25 to 45 with alopecia areata. Some clones in this sample may be carry-over from other donors' samples.

This clonotype was counted many times. This chain joins TRBV7-2 and TRBJ2-3; TRBD2 is a possible D gene (6 bases). The V end was cut by 4 bases, the J end by 0 bases, with 17 bases between. The germline gives CDR1 SGHTA, CDR2 FQGNSA. There are 17 residues in the CDR3. The chain's CDR3 is CASSSPLGRGSTDTQYF. The CDR3 coding sequence is TGTGCCAGCAGCTCACCCCTGGGGCGGGGTAGCACAGATACGCAGTATTTT.

This clonotype was counted many times. V and J are TRBV3-1 and TRBJ1-3; D remains ambiguous. The CDR3 length is 15 residues. V was pared by 3 bases and J by 2 bases, with 11 bases between. The V gene's germline CDR1 is LGHDT and CDR2 YNNKEL (reference sequence). CDR3 coding DNA: TGTGCCAGCAGCCAGGCAGGTTTCACTGGAAACACCATATATTTT. It encodes CASSQAGFTGNTIYF.

This clonotype was found a few times. V and J are TRBV3-1 and TRBJ1-2, with a possible D match to TRBD1 (6 bases). This CDR3 contains 14 residues. V was clipped by 3 bases and J by 2 bases, with 10 bases between them. CDR1 and CDR2 from the germline V gene are LGHDT and YNNKEL (reference sequence). This CDR3 reads CASSHGDRNYGYTF. CDR3 nucleotides: TGTGCCAGCAGCCATGGTGACAGGAACTATGGCTACACCTTC.

This clonotype was picked up many times. The chain combines TRBV6-5 with TRBJ2-2; TRBD1 aligns across 9 bases. The CDR3 is made up of 15 amino acids. J gave up 5 bases and V 2 bases, and 3 bases lay outside the gene matches. Germline CDR1 MNHEY, CDR2 SVGAGI. CDR3 region: CASSYLTGGTGELFF. The CDR3, as DNA: TGTGCCAGCAGTTACCTGACAGGGGGTACCGGGGAGCTGTTTTTT.

A remark on this clonotype: A read error may be the cause here, since a much bigger clone is one base away. The chain joins TRBV18 to TRBJ2-3; no reliable D call. Germline V gene data show CDR1 as KGHSH and CDR2 as LQKENI. There are 14 residues in the CDR3. CDR3 sequence (DNA): TGTGCCAGCTCACCCCCGAGTATCACAGATATGCAGTATTTT. Protein product: CASSPPSITDMQYF.

This clonotype was detected many times. The chain combines TRBV6-5 with TRBJ1-6; D unclear. This CDR3 comprises 16 residues. Trimming cost V 4 bases and J 4 bases, with 14 bases left between them. Germline CDR1 reads MNHEY; CDR2 reads SVGAGI. CDR3 loop: CASSSHPPAYNSPLHF. The CDR3 DNA reads TGTGCCAGCAGTTCTCACCCGCCGGCTTATAATTCACCCCTCCACTTT.

This clonotype was detected ten times or more. The rearrangement links TRBV20-1 to TRBJ2-7, with D unresolved. Germline CDR1 DFQATT, CDR2 SNEGSKA (reference sequence). The CDR3 loop spans 12 amino acids. Trimming took off 2 bases at V and 3 bases at J, with 8 bases between the two ends. The DNA for the CDR3 is TGCAGTGCTAGATCCCCCGGCTACGAGCAGTACTTC. This translates into CSARSPGYEQYF.

The chain uses TRBV5-1 and TRBJ2-1, with TRBD1 as a possible D gene (6 bases). Germline V CDR1 and CDR2: SGHRS, YFSETQ. Trimming left V 0 bases short and J 4 bases short, with 8 bases between. The CDR3 has 14 amino acids. The CDR3 region is CASSLDRVYNEQFF. CDR3 DNA sequence: TGCGCCAGCAGCTTGGACAGGGTATACAATGAGCAGTTCTTC.

The table lists this clonotype with a few counts. The chain recombines TRBV20-1 with TRBJ1-3; D is unclear. Germline-derived CDR1 and CDR2 are DFQATT and SNEGSKA (reference sequence). V lost 3 bases and J 0 bases, leaving 9 bases between the germline ends. This CDR3 comprises 14 residues. This chain's CDR3 is CSASGIRSGNTIYF. The CDR3, as DNA: TGCAGTGCTAGTGGCATACGCTCTGGAAACACCATATATTTT.

This clonotype was counted ten times or more. This chain connects TRBV10-3 to TRBJ2-7, with a weak D call TRBD1 (5 bases). The V gene's germline CDR1 is ENHRY and CDR2 SYGVKD. This CDR3 spans 14 amino acids. V lost 10 bases and J lost 0, with 16 bases in between. The CDR3 region has the DNA TGTGCCACCGAAGACAGTAAAGGCTCCTACGAGCAGTACTTC. Protein product: CATEDSKGSYEQYF.

This clonotype has a count of ten or more. The V gene is TRBV18, the J gene TRBJ1-1; D might be TRBD1 (5 bases). This CDR3 comprises 13 residues. V was clipped by 6 bases and J by 0 bases, with 8 bases between them. Germline loops: CDR1 KGHSH, CDR2 LQKENI. The CDR3 DNA is TGTGCCAGCTCGACAGATATGAACACTGAAGCTTTCTTT. Its protein product is CASSTDMNTEAFF.

Comment on this clonotype: Possible read error: a much larger clone is one base away. CDR3 coding DNA: TGTGCCAGCAAGGGCACTTCCACCGGGGAGCTGTTTTTT. As protein: CASKGTSTGELFF. This chain links TRBV2 with TRBJ2-2; unclear D gene. Germline lookup yields CDR1 SNHLY and CDR2 FYNNEI. Trimming took 7 bases from V and 4 from J, leaving 10 bases between them. This CDR3 spans 13 amino acids.

There are many counts of this clonotype. The chain has TRBV6-5 and TRBJ1-4; a weak D match, TRBD1 (6 bases). The CDR3 runs to 14 residues. Germline CDR1 and CDR2: MNHEY and SVGAGI. V dropped 7 bases and J dropped 5 bases, with 14 bases sitting between them. The CDR3 sequence: CASKDRRENEKLFF. For the CDR3, the DNA is TGTGCCAGCAAAGACAGGAGGGAGAATGAAAAACTGTTTTTT.

This clonotype was picked up a small number of times. This chain uses TRBV7-9 with TRBJ1-2; 10 bases are a match to TRBD1. This CDR3 has 15 amino acids. V lost 5 bases, J lost 4 bases, and 7 bases stayed unmatched. Germline loops: CDR1 SEHNR, CDR2 FQNEAQ (reference sequence). As DNA, the CDR3 is TGTGCCAGCAGCGAGGGACAGGGGTTGGGCTATGGCTACACCTTC. Protein sequence: CASSEGQGLGYGYTF.

This clonotype was picked up a small number of times. The chain carries TRBV6-1 and TRBJ1-2; D gene ambiguous. The CDR3 contains 16 residues. Between the trimmed V and J ends, which lost 3 bases and 6 bases, there was a span of 20 bases. Germline assignment: CDR1 MNHNS and CDR2 SASEGT. Written as DNA, the CDR3 is TGTGCCAGCAGTGACGTATTCCAGAGCGTTTTGGATGGCTACACCTTC. Amino acid sequence: CASSDVFQSVLDGYTF.

There are many counts of this clonotype. This rearrangement joins TRBV19 to TRBJ2-1; D is possibly TRBD2 (6 bases). CDR1 is LNHDA and CDR2 is SQIVND in the germline V gene (reference sequence). There are 14 residues in the CDR3. V gave up 6 bases and J gave up 2 bases, with 11 bases separating them. The CDR3 DNA follows: TGTGCCAGTAGCGGGGGTCATCCCTACAATGAGCAGTTCTTC. Translated: CASSGGHPYNEQFF.

There are many counts of this clonotype. DNA for the CDR3: TGTGCCAGCTCACAGACGATGACAGGGAGAATCAATGAGCAGTTCTTC. It specifies CASSQTMTGRINEQFF. The V gene is TRBV18, the J gene TRBJ2-1; 7 bases fit TRBD1. The trim removed 4 bases at V and 6 bases at J, leaving 12 bases unmatched. The CDR3 loop spans 16 amino acids. Germline V gene lookup returns CDR1 KGHSH and CDR2 LQKENI. Full variable domain (outside the CDR3, taken from reference TRBV18 and TRBJ2-1): NAGVMQNPRHLVRRRGQEARLRCSPMKGHSHVYWYRQLPEEGLKFMVYLQKENIIDESGMPKERFSAEFPKEGPSILRIQQVVRGDSAAYFCASSQTMTGRINEQFFGPGTRLTVL.

The J gene is TRBJ2-7, the V gene TRBV7-9; 9 bases fit TRBD2. CDR3 length equals 17 residues. Trimming cost V 10 bases and J 3 bases; bases outside gene matches: 19. Germline assignment: CDR1 SEHNR and CDR2 FQNEAQ (reference sequence). The DNA of the CDR3 is TGTGCCACATCGAAGGACCAGGCTAGCGGGGCGCTCTACGAGCAGTACTTC. Translated: CATSKDQASGALYEQYF.

The chain employs TRBV20-1 and TRBJ1-2, with TRBD1 as a possible D gene (5 bases). CDR1 DFQATT and CDR2 SNEGSKA come from the germline V gene (reference sequence). V lost 6 bases and J lost 5, with 22 bases in between. The CDR3 sequence is 15 residues long. CDR3 region: CSAPGVGGRMYGYTF. Here the CDR3 DNA reads TGCAGTGCCCCCGGCGTGGGGGGAAGGATGTATGGCTACACCTTC.

This clonotype was found many times. The chain carries TRBV7-6 and TRBJ2-7; D may correspond to TRBD1 or TRBD2 (6 bases each). The germline gives CDR1 SGHVS, CDR2 FNYEAQ. This CDR3 has 17 residues. With 7 bases removed from V and 3 bases from J, the gap between germline ends came to 25 bases. CDR3 in amino acids: CASTKGAPEGTHYEQYF. CDR3 nucleotide sequence: TGTGCCAGCACCAAAGGGGCGCCGGAGGGGACACACTACGAGCAGTACTTC.

In its sample, this clonotype was seen a few times. The chain joins TRBV7-8 to TRBJ1-1; D is uncertain. The V gene's germline CDR1 is SGHVS and CDR2 FQNEAQ. The CDR3 has 21 amino acids. Trimming shortened V by 4 bases and J by 3 bases, and 33 bases separated the two germline ends. CDR3 amino acids: CASSSRTLYSRRYISDTEAFF. The CDR3 DNA sequence: TGTGCCAGCAGCTCAAGAACCTTATACAGTAGGAGGTATATAAGTGACACTGAAGCTTTCTTT. The full variable domain, with the rest looked up from reference TRBV7-8 and TRBJ1-1, is GAGVSQSPRYKVAKRGQDVALRCDPISGHVSLFWYQQALGQGPEFLTYFQNEAQLDKSGLPSDRFFAERPEGSVSTLKIQRTQQEDSAVYLCASSSRTLYSRRYISDTEAFFGQGTRLTVV.

A few counts support this clonotype. The CDR3 nucleotides read TGTGCCAGCAGTTACGCCTTTCCTCCCCCGGGACAGGGGACGAGCTCCTATAATTCACCCCTCCACTTT. Translating gives CASSYAFPPPGQGTSSYNSPLHF. The chain is built from TRBV6-6 and TRBJ1-6; TRBD1 matches at 10 bases. CDR1 MNHNY and CDR2 SVGAGI come from the germline V gene (reference sequence). V gave up 2 bases and J gave up 0 bases; unmatched junction bases: 19. The CDR3 length is 23 residues.

This clonotype was picked up many times. The chain employs TRBV6-5 and TRBJ1-4; D is unclear. V was shortened by 10 bases and J by 0 bases, with 6 bases between the two germline ends. Germline V gene data show CDR1 as MNHEY and CDR2 as SVGAGI. CDR3 length equals 12 residues. CDR3 residues: CATGATNEKLFF. CDR3 nucleotides: TGTGCCACCGGGGCAACTAATGAAAAACTGTTTTTT.

This clonotype was detected ten times or more. This sequence joins TRBV18 and TRBJ2-7; the D gene is possibly TRBD1 (6 bases). The CDR3 covers 14 residues. CDR1 is KGHSH and CDR2 is LQKENI in the germline V gene. V was clipped by 4 bases and J by 0 bases, with 10 bases between them. The CDR3 DNA is TGTGCCAGCTCACTCTACAGGGACTCCTACGAGCAGTACTTC. Translation: CASSLYRDSYEQYF.

Ten or more counts support this clonotype. The chain combines TRBV12-3 or TRBV12-4 with TRBJ2-4; 8 nucleotides align to TRBD1. The CDR3 runs 14 residues. J gave up 9 bases and V 5 bases, and 9 bases lay outside the gene matches. The CDR3 sequence: CASSPRTGLAIQYF. CDR3 coding DNA: TGTGCCAGCAGTCCCCGGACAGGGTTGGCCATTCAGTACTTC.

This clonotype appeared many times. V usage is TRBV3-1 and J usage is TRBJ2-5; TRBD2 aligns across 9 bases. V trimming: 2 bases; J trimming: 2 bases; junction bases outside the gene matches: 6. Germline assignment: CDR1 LGHDT and CDR2 YNNKEL (reference sequence). The CDR3 runs 16 residues. CDR3 loop: CASSQYEGLAQETQYF. The CDR3 region has the DNA TGTGCCAGCAGCCAATACGAGGGACTAGCTCAAGAGACCCAGTACTTC.

This clonotype was seen ten or more times. The V call is TRBV27, the J call TRBJ1-5; D is perhaps TRBD1 (5 bases). There are 13 residues in the CDR3. V lost 3 bases and J lost 4, with 7 bases in between. Germline CDR1 reads MNHEY; CDR2 reads SMNVEV (reference sequence). CDR3 in DNA: TGTGCCAGCAGTTTTTGGGGGAATCAGCCCCAGCATTTT. Encoded protein: CASSFWGNQPQHF.

This clonotype was detected once. This sequence may be a read error, since a much larger clone differs from it by one base. The chain links TRBV6-1 to TRBJ1-6; weak D call: TRBD1 (6 bases). There are 14 residues in the CDR3. CDR1 is MNHNS and CDR2 is SASEGT in the germline V gene. This chain's CDR3 is CTSSELGGGSPLHF. In nucleotides, the CDR3 is TGTACCAGCAGTGAATTGGGGGGCGGATCACCCCTCCACTTT.